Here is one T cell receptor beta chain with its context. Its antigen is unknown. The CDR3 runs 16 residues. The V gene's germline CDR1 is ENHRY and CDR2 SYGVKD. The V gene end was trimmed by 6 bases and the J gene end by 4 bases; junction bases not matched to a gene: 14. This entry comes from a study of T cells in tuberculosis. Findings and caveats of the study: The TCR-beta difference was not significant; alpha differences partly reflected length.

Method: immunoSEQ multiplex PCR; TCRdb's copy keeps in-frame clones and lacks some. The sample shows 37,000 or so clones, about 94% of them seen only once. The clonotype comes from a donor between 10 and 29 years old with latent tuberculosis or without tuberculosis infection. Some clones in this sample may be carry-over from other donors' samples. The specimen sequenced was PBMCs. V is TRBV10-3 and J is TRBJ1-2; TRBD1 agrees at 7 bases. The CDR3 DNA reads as TGTGCCATCAGCGTGGAGGCCGGGACAGTCCCCTATGGCTACACCTTC. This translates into CAISVEAGTVPYGYTF.